These T cell receptor beta chains were read from a single sample in a study of shared clonotypes between healthy human individuals. The protocol was immunoSEQ multiplex PCR, while the TCRdb copy is restricted to in-frame clones and leaves out a portion. Of about 2.4 million clones listed, 90% to 95% are singletons. Sample: naive CD4+ T cells from PBMCs. The receptors come from a man younger than 35 in good health. Some clones in this sample may be carry-over from other donors' samples. CDR3s include the opening cysteine and the closing phenylalanine or tryptophan. D genes are given only for firm matches. Size is stated for part of the rows, as once, few or many counts, or as a class when the clone is expanded.

d_call clone_size j_call v_call cdr3_aa cdr3_nt
TRBD2 . TRBJ2-1 TRBV28 CASSSGLAGGGEQFF TGTGCCAGCAGTTCAGGACTAGCGGGAGGTGGTGAGCAGTTCTTC
. . TRBJ1-1 TRBV28 CASSLIQGSTEAFF TGTGCCAGCAGCCTAATCCAGGGTTCCACTGAAGCTTTCTTT
. . TRBJ2-1 TRBV14 CASSQDPRLVPYNEQFF TGTGCCAGCAGCCAAGATCCCCGACTAGTCCCCTACAATGAGCAGTTCTTC
. . TRBJ1-1 TRBV7-2 CASSPGPEGFF TGTGCCAGCAGCCCCGGGCCGGAAGGTTTCTTT
TRBD2 . TRBJ2-3 TRBV18 CASSPGLAGADTQYF TGTGCCAGCTCACCAGGACTAGCGGGAGCAGATACGCAGTATTTT
. . TRBJ2-5 TRBV5-1 CASSWDTAGTQYF TGCGCCAGCAGCTGGGACACTGCGGGGACCCAGTACTTC
. . TRBJ1-3 TRBV5-4 CASSLGSTGNTIYF TGTGCCAGCAGCTTGGGCAGTACTGGAAACACCATATATTTT
. . TRBJ2-1 TRBV4-1 CASSPMGRPGYNEQFF TGCGCCAGCAGCCCAATGGGACGGCCCGGATACAATGAGCAGTTCTTC
TRBD1 once TRBJ1-1 TRBV5-4 CASSQDRANTEAFF TGTGCCAGCAGCCAAGACAGGGCGAACACTGAAGCTTTCTTT
. . TRBJ2-1 TRBV7-3 CASSLSRPGPYNEQFF TGTGCCAGCAGCTTAAGTCGCCCAGGGCCGTACAATGAGCAGTTCTTC
. . TRBJ1-1 TRBV5-8 CASSRNRQEAFF TGTGCCAGCAGCCGGAACCGGCAGGAAGCTTTCTTT
. . TRBJ1-4 TRBV2 CASSDTVTNEKLFF TGTGCCAGCAGCGACACCGTAACTAATGAAAAACTGTTTTTT
TRBD2 . TRBJ2-2 TRBV5-1 CASDLGGGWTGELFF TGCGCCAGCGACCTTGGCGGGGGATGGACCGGGGAGCTGTTTTTT
TRBD1 . TRBJ2-7 TRBV5-1 CASRTPGTGYEQYF TGCGCCAGCAGAACGCCCGGGACAGGCTACGAGCAGTACTTC
. . TRBJ1-5 TRBV6-6 CASSYGQINQPQHF TGTGCCAGCAGTTACGGACAGATCAATCAGCCCCAGCATTTT
TRBD1 . TRBJ2-7 TRBV9 CASSPTGVGYEQYF TGTGCCAGCAGCCCGACAGGGGTGGGCTACGAGCAGTACTTC
. . TRBJ2-1 TRBV2 CASSVEETPKFF TGTGCCAGCAGTGTAGAGGAGACTCCCAAGTTCTTC
. . TRBJ1-2 TRBV30 CAWSRRQGYGYTF TGTGCCTGGAGTCGACGGCAGGGCTATGGCTACACCTTC
TRBD1 . TRBJ1-5 TRBV27 CASSKLGQGLIKPQHF TGTGCCAGCAGTAAACTGGGACAGGGGCTGATCAAGCCCCAGCATTTT
TRBD1 . TRBJ2-1 TRBV28 CASSVDRGNEQFF TGTGCCAGCAGTGTCGACAGGGGGAATGAGCAGTTCTTC
. . TRBJ1-5 TRBV6-1 CASSVPLPNQPQHF TGTGCCAGCAGTGTCCCCCTGCCCAATCAGCCCCAGCATTTT
TRBD1 once TRBJ1-1 TRBV7-8 CASSHTGVMAEAFF TGTGCCAGCAGTCACACAGGGGTCATGGCTGAAGCTTTCTTT
TRBD2 . TRBJ2-5 TRBV28 CASSLASGKGGTQYF TGTGCCAGCAGTTTAGCTAGCGGGAAGGGGGGGACCCAGTACTTC
. . TRBJ2-5 TRBV20-1 CSGAEQETQYF TGCAGTGGGGCAGAACAAGAGACCCAGTACTTC
. . TRBJ2-7 TRBV5-8 CASFLGGGTYEQYF TGTGCCAGCTTCCTTGGGGGAGGAACCTACGAGCAGTACTTC
TRBD2 once TRBJ2-7 TRBV7-9 CASSLVASGRLYEQYF TGTGCCAGCAGCTTAGTAGCTAGCGGGAGGCTGTACGAGCAGTACTTC
TRBD1 . TRBJ1-3 TRBV7-2 CASSRTGTGNTIYF TGTGCCAGCAGCCGGACAGGGACAGGAAACACCATATATTTT
TRBD1 . TRBJ1-2 TRBV27 CASSPTGTYGYTF TGTGCCAGCAGCCCGACAGGGACCTATGGCTACACCTTC
. . TRBJ2-1 TRBV7-9 CASSSRALGQFF TGTGCCAGCAGCTCCCGGGCCCTGGGGCAGTTCTTC
. . TRBJ1-5 TRBV27 CASSPRWTVTSNQPQHF TGTGCCAGCAGTCCAAGGTGGACGGTTACTAGCAATCAGCCCCAGCATTTT
. . TRBJ2-1 TRBV9 CASSVATSASSYNEQFF TGTGCCAGCAGCGTAGCTACGAGCGCCAGCTCCTACAATGAGCAGTTCTTC
. . TRBJ2-5 TRBV5-6 CASSSRQPQETQYF TGTGCCAGCAGCTCCCGACAGCCCCAAGAGACCCAGTACTTC
TRBD2 . TRBJ2-7 TRBV9 CASSAATSGSSSYEQYF TGTGCCAGCAGCGCTGCGACTAGCGGGAGTAGCTCCTACGAGCAGTACTTC
. . TRBJ2-5 TRBV30 CAWSQGKETQYF TGTGCCTGGAGTCAGGGTAAAGAGACCCAGTACTTC
. . TRBJ1-2 TRBV28 CASSSPGNYGYTF TGTGCCAGCAGTTCCCCGGGTAACTATGGCTACACCTTC
TRBD1 . TRBJ2-7 TRBV9 CASSVLGTATYEQYF TGTGCCAGCAGCGTGTTGGGGACAGCAACCTACGAGCAGTACTTC
. . TRBJ2-4 TRBV6-5 CASRDPVRDEWYF TGTGCCAGCAGAGACCCTGTCAGGGACGAGTGGTACTTC
. . TRBJ1-2 TRBV28 CASSLIFSGMRVGYGYTF TGTGCCAGCAGTTTAATTTTCTCGGGGATGAGGGTAGGCTATGGCTACACCTTC
. . TRBJ1-5 TRBV28 CASSPHKGHQPQHF TGTGCCAGCAGTCCCCATAAGGGTCATCAGCCCCAGCATTTT
. . TRBJ1-2 TRBV18 CASSPTWGNYGYTF TGTGCCAGCTCACCGACGTGGGGAAACTATGGCTACACCTTC
TRBD2 . TRBJ2-5 TRBV15 CATSRGLAALQETQYF TGTGCCACCAGCAGGGGACTAGCGGCACTCCAAGAGACCCAGTACTTC
TRBD2 . TRBJ2-2 TRBV6-1 CASSERGGQFRTGELFF TGTGCCAGCAGTGAGCGGGGGGGGCAGTTTCGTACCGGGGAGCTGTTTTTT